The clone carrying this T cell receptor (beta chain) was counted once. Residents of around 24 US areas, aged about 18 to 95 years, made up the participants. Cohorts were assigned according to the clinical history that participants reported. V lost 6 bases and J 4 bases, leaving 9 bases between the germline ends. There are 13 residues in the CDR3. Per germline, CDR1 SGHDN and CDR2 FVKESK. Profiled with immunoSEQ multiplex PCR; TCRdb holds only in-frame clones, not every one. This table holds fewer than 250,000 clones, about 84% found once. The sample originates from a study of blood T cell repertoires in COVID-19. Looking at the study overall: Sites across the United States, Italy and Spain contributed samples from acute and convalescent COVID-19. Sample material is recorded as cDNA or gDNA derived from T cells, B-cell-depleted T cells, or PBMCs.

Sequencing was done on a sample of PBMCs or T cells enriched from blood (not recorded which). This chain uses TRBV14 with TRBJ2-2; D possibly corresponds to TRBD2 (5 bases). The receptor comes from a man aged 55 to 70 who had recovered from COVID-19. The DNA for the CDR3 is TGTGCCAGCAGGAGGGCGGGCACCGGGGAGCTGTTTTTT. It encodes CASRRAGTGELFF.